The rows below give T cell receptor beta chains drawn from one sample of a study of identical twins. TCRdb reanalysed the 5' RACE reads using MiXCR and keeps one entry per CDR3 protein. The sample records around 370,000 distinct CDR3 sequences, approximately 8.8% being singletons. Sequenced sample: naive T cells sorted from blood. These TCRs come from a woman between 50 and 59 years old in good health. Both conserved end residues are part of each CDR3. D genes are given only for firm matches. Where a row states a size, it is once, few, many or the class of an expanded clone; other rows omit it.

J | D | V | size | CDR3 | DNA
TRBJ2-3 | TRBD2 | TRBV3-1 | . | CASSQGTSESTDTQYF | TGTGCCAGCAGCCAAGGGACTAGCGAAAGCACAGATACGCAGTATTTT
TRBJ2-7 | TRBD2 | TRBV6-5 | few | CASGGGTSGYEQYF | TGTGCCAGCGGGGGAGGGACTAGCGGGTACGAGCAGTACTTC
TRBJ2-1 | . | TRBV5-1 | few | CASSPSSGSHNEQFF | TGCGCCAGCAGCCCGAGCTCCGGGAGTCACAATGAGCAGTTCTTC
TRBJ2-1 | TRBD2 | TRBV7-6 | . | CASSLRGVTSYNEQFF | TGTGCCAGCAGCTTACGGGGGGTTACTTCCTACAATGAGCAGTTCTTC
TRBJ2-3 | TRBD2 | TRBV20-1 | few | CSGVESGSLNTDTQYF | TGCAGTGGGGTAGAAAGCGGGAGTTTGAACACAGATACGCAGTATTTT
TRBJ1-4 | TRBD1 | TRBV5-1 | many | CASSSIQGSVDPGEKLFF | TGCGCCAGCAGCTCTATACAGGGGAGCGTGGATCCGGGTGAAAAACTGTTTTTT
TRBJ2-2 | . | TRBV2 | . | CASSDVRSPGELFF | TGTGCCAGCAGTGATGTTCGGTCCCCCGGGGAGCTGTTTTTT
TRBJ2-1 | TRBD2 | TRBV28 | many | CASSRGGRPTYNEQFF | TGTGCCAGCAGTAGAGGCGGGAGGCCCACCTACAATGAGCAGTTCTTC
TRBJ2-4 | . | TRBV11-1 | few | CASSFQGMGIQYF | TGTGCCAGCAGTTTTCAGGGGATGGGCATTCAGTACTTC
TRBJ2-4 | . | TRBV11-2 | many | CASSFQPQNIQYF | TGTGCCAGCAGCTTCCAGCCTCAAAACATTCAGTACTTC
TRBJ2-1 | . | TRBV10-3 | . | CAISADPPNTSRFF | TGTGCCATCAGCGCCGATCCGCCCAACACAAGCAGGTTCTTC
TRBJ2-6 | . | TRBV6-5 | . | CASSYGALSGANVLTF | TGTGCCAGCAGTTACGGGGCTCTCTCTGGGGCCAACGTCCTGACTTTC
TRBJ2-6 | TRBD2 | TRBV4-1 | few | CASSQRTSGRFNPTISGANVLTF | TGCGCCAGCAGCCAAAGGACTAGCGGGAGGTTCAATCCAACGATCTCTGGGGCCAACGTCCTGACTTTC
TRBJ2-5 | . | TRBV20-1 | many | CSARDPRGETQYF | TGCAGTGCTAGAGACCCCAGGGGAGAGACCCAGTACTTC
TRBJ2-1 | . | TRBV7-9 | . | CASSLSGVVYNEQFF | TGTGCCAGCAGCTTATCGGGAGTGGTTTACAATGAGCAGTTCTTC
TRBJ2-1 | . | TRBV24-1 | . | CSTSDPDRAYNEQFF | TGTTCCACCAGTGACCCTGACAGAGCCTACAATGAGCAGTTCTTC
TRBJ2-1 | . | TRBV7-9 | . | CASSLGAQSGDEQFF | TGTGCCAGCAGCTTAGGGGCACAATCCGGGGATGAGCAGTTCTTC
TRBJ2-7 | TRBD2 | TRBV5-1 | . | CASSTTSGASYEQYF | TGCGCCAGCAGCACTACTAGCGGAGCATCCTACGAGCAGTACTTC
TRBJ1-2 | . | TRBV2 | . | CASSVRGTIYGYTF | TGTGCCAGCAGTGTTCGGGGGACCATCTATGGCTACACCTTC
TRBJ2-1 | . | TRBV12-3/TRBV12-4 | . | CASRQGTPFTSDSPTNEQFF | TGTGCCAGCAGGCAGGGAACCCCTTTTACAAGCGACTCTCCTACAAATGAGCAGTTCTTC
TRBJ2-2 | . | TRBV11-2 | many | CASSLDPDTGELFF | TGTGCCAGCAGCTTAGATCCTGACACCGGGGAGCTGTTTTTT
TRBJ2-5 | . | TRBV12-3/TRBV12-4 | . | CASSGRGETQYF | TGTGCCAGCAGTGGCCGCGGGGAGACCCAGTACTTC